This T cell receptor beta chain was identified during a study of blood T cell repertoires in COVID-19. Across the study: The analysed material was cDNA or gDNA that came from T cells, B-cell-depleted T cells, or PBMCs.

TCRdb's table, derived via immunoSEQ multiplex PCR, lists solely in-frame clones and lacks some. The sample records around 400,000 clones, roughly 92% being singletons. V shed 4 bases, J shed 6 bases, and the junction held 4 bases outside the gene matches. Per germline, CDR1 MNHEY and CDR2 SVGAGI. The CDR3 is 15 residues long. Exposed participants came across a COVID-19 case within 2 weeks before study entry. This chain joins TRBV6-5 and TRBJ2-1; 12 nucleotides match TRBD2. The receptor's source is a woman aged 40 to 50 who had been exposed to COVID-19. The sequencing input was PBMCs or T cells enriched from blood (not recorded which). CDR3 residues: CASSSLAGGVNEQFF. CDR3 DNA sequence: TGTGCCAGCAGTTCACTAGCGGGGGGCGTCAATGAGCAGTTCTTC.